The rows below give T cell receptor beta chains drawn from one sample of a study of blood T cell repertoires in COVID-19. Here immunoSEQ multiplex PCR was the method, and the copy in TCRdb shows in-frame clones only, minus some. Among some 170,000 clones, 75% to 90% were seen once, and the ten largest hold 9.5% to 13%. Material: peripheral blood. These receptors all stem from a human donor in a cohort sampled during active COVID-19. CDR3s include the opening cysteine and the closing phenylalanine or tryptophan. The order of the fields is V gene, clone size, D gene, J gene, CDR3 DNA, CDR3 protein. The D gene is left open where the match is weak. The size entry is marked missing in some rows and otherwise reads once, few, many or a size class.

v_gene: TRBV4-3
abundance: -
d_gene: TRBD1
j_gene: TRBJ2-7
CDR3nt: TGCGCCAGCAGCCGATCAGAGGGACAGGGTTTTCACGAGCAGTACTTC
CDR3aa: CASSRSEGQGFHEQYF

v_gene: TRBV24-1
abundance: -
d_gene: -
j_gene: TRBJ1-2
CDR3nt: TGTGCCACCAGTGATTTCCGACAGCCCTATGGCTACACCTTC
CDR3aa: CATSDFRQPYGYTF

v_gene: TRBV19
abundance: -
d_gene: TRBD1
j_gene: TRBJ2-6
CDR3nt: TGTGCCAGTAGTAGCTGGACAGGGTGGTCGGGGGCCAACGTCCTGACTTTC
CDR3aa: CASSSWTGWSGANVLTF

v_gene: TRBV18
abundance: -
d_gene: TRBD1
j_gene: TRBJ2-6
CDR3nt: TGTGCCAGCTCTTCGGACAGGGTCGGCTCTGGGGCCAACGTCCTGACTTTC
CDR3aa: CASSSDRVGSGANVLTF

v_gene: TRBV19
abundance: -
d_gene: -
j_gene: TRBJ2-1
CDR3nt: TGTGCCAGTAGCGGGGGTGGGCTATGGATCAATGAGCAGTTCTTC
CDR3aa: CASSGGGLWINEQFF

v_gene: TRBV7-9
abundance: -
d_gene: -
j_gene: TRBJ2-3
CDR3nt: TGTGCCAGCAACACGGGCAGGGGAGATACGCAGTATTTT
CDR3aa: CASNTGRGDTQYF

v_gene: TRBV2
abundance: -
d_gene: TRBD2
j_gene: TRBJ2-5
CDR3nt: TGTGCCAGCAGTGAGGTTCGGACTAGCGGGAGATGGGAGACCCAGTACTTC
CDR3aa: CASSEVRTSGRWETQYF

v_gene: TRBV7-9
abundance: -
d_gene: TRBD1
j_gene: TRBJ1-2
CDR3nt: TGTGCCAGCAGCTTAGGGATACAGGGGCCTATATTTGGCTACACCTTC
CDR3aa: CASSLGIQGPIFGYTF

v_gene: TRBV7-8
abundance: -
d_gene: -
j_gene: TRBJ1-1
CDR3nt: TGTGCCAGCACCCGGGGGGCCTACACTGAAGCTTTCTTT
CDR3aa: CASTRGAYTEAFF

v_gene: TRBV24-1
abundance: -
d_gene: -
j_gene: TRBJ2-3
CDR3nt: TGTGCCACCAAGCTGGGCAGAGACACAGATACGCAGTATTTT
CDR3aa: CATKLGRDTDTQYF

v_gene: TRBV19
abundance: once
d_gene: TRBD2
j_gene: TRBJ2-1
CDR3nt: TGTGCCAGTAGTATAGATGCGGCTAGCGGGATCTTGAATGAGCAGTTCTTC
CDR3aa: CASSIDAASGILNEQFF

v_gene: TRBV7-9
abundance: once
d_gene: TRBD1
j_gene: TRBJ1-5
CDR3nt: TGTGCCAGCAGCGCAGGGACAGGTAGCAATCAGCCCCAGCATTTT
CDR3aa: CASSAGTGSNQPQHF

v_gene: TRBV7-9
abundance: -
d_gene: -
j_gene: TRBJ2-7
CDR3nt: TGTGCCAGCAGCTTCCTACAGGCTTACGAGCAGTACTTC
CDR3aa: CASSFLQAYEQYF

v_gene: TRBV11-2
abundance: -
d_gene: TRBD2
j_gene: TRBJ2-1
CDR3nt: TGTGCCAGCAGCTTAGGGACTAGGATAAATGAGCAGTTCTTC
CDR3aa: CASSLGTRINEQFF

v_gene: TRBV18
abundance: -
d_gene: TRBD1
j_gene: TRBJ1-5
CDR3nt: TGTGCCAGCTCACCGGAGGGGGCACGGAATCAGCCCCAGCATTTT
CDR3aa: CASSPEGARNQPQHF

v_gene: TRBV24-1
abundance: -
d_gene: -
j_gene: TRBJ1-2
CDR3nt: TGTGCCACCAGTGATTCCGGCGCGGGGATCTATGGCTACACCTTC
CDR3aa: CATSDSGAGIYGYTF

v_gene: TRBV6-2/TRBV6-3
abundance: -
d_gene: -
j_gene: TRBJ1-1
CDR3nt: TGTGCCAGCAGTACAATGAACACTGAAGCTTTCTTT
CDR3aa: CASSTMNTEAFF

v_gene: TRBV6-2/TRBV6-3
abundance: -
d_gene: TRBD1
j_gene: TRBJ1-5
CDR3nt: TGTGCCAGCAGTTACGGCAGGGGGCTCGGTCAGCCCCAGCATTTT
CDR3aa: CASSYGRGLGQPQHF

v_gene: TRBV19
abundance: -
d_gene: -
j_gene: TRBJ2-7
CDR3nt: TGTGCCAGTAGTATGTGGCGGGAACACTACGAGCAGTACTTC
CDR3aa: CASSMWREHYEQYF

v_gene: TRBV2
abundance: -
d_gene: TRBD1
j_gene: TRBJ2-7
CDR3nt: TGTGCCAGCACGGGACAGGGGACTGGCGAGCAGTACTTC
CDR3aa: CASTGQGTGEQYF

v_gene: TRBV6-5
abundance: few
d_gene: TRBD1
j_gene: TRBJ1-4
CDR3nt: TGTGCCAGCAGTTCACTCCGGGACAGGGAAAAACTGTTTTTT
CDR3aa: CASSSLRDREKLFF

v_gene: TRBV2
abundance: -
d_gene: TRBD1
j_gene: TRBJ2-2
CDR3nt: TGTGGAAAAGGGGGACAGTACACCGGGGAGCTGTTTTTT
CDR3aa: CGKGGQYTGELFF

v_gene: TRBV30
abundance: -
d_gene: -
j_gene: TRBJ2-1
CDR3nt: TGTGCCTGGAGTCCCAGAAATGAGCAGTTCTTC
CDR3aa: CAWSPRNEQFF

v_gene: TRBV19
abundance: -
d_gene: -
j_gene: TRBJ1-6
CDR3nt: TGTGCCAGTAGTATGTTGTCGGGTGGGAGTGCGGATTCACCCCTCCACTTT
CDR3aa: CASSMLSGGSADSPLHF

v_gene: TRBV6-2/TRBV6-3
abundance: -
d_gene: TRBD1
j_gene: TRBJ2-7
CDR3nt: TGTGCCAGCAGTAGGGTGACAGGGTCTTTCGGCGAGCAGTACTTC
CDR3aa: CASSRVTGSFGEQYF

v_gene: TRBV2
abundance: -
d_gene: -
j_gene: TRBJ1-5
CDR3nt: TGTGCCAGCACCCAAGGGGAGGATCAGCCCCAGCATTTT
CDR3aa: CASTQGEDQPQHF

v_gene: TRBV5-6
abundance: few
d_gene: TRBD2
j_gene: TRBJ2-2
CDR3nt: TGTGCCAGCAGCCCGGGGGGGCCCATCCTCGGGGAGCTGTTTTTT
CDR3aa: CASSPGGPILGELFF

v_gene: TRBV5-1
abundance: -
d_gene: -
j_gene: TRBJ1-1
CDR3nt: TGCGCCAGCAGCTTCCCCGGGACATTGAACACTGAAGCTTTCTTT
CDR3aa: CASSFPGTLNTEAFF

v_gene: TRBV9
abundance: -
d_gene: -
j_gene: TRBJ2-5
CDR3nt: TGTGCCAGCAGCCGTAGTTACAGGGCAGAGACCCAGTACTTC
CDR3aa: CASSRSYRAETQYF

v_gene: TRBV4-1
abundance: once
d_gene: -
j_gene: TRBJ1-4
CDR3nt: TGCGCCAGCAGTCCGACAACAACTAATGAAAAACTGTTTTTT
CDR3aa: CASSPTTTNEKLFF

v_gene: TRBV2
abundance: -
d_gene: -
j_gene: TRBJ2-7
CDR3nt: TGTGCCAGCAGTCGAGGGTGGACAGACGAGCAGTACTTC
CDR3aa: CASSRGWTDEQYF

v_gene: TRBV11-2
abundance: -
d_gene: -
j_gene: TRBJ2-1
CDR3nt: TGTGCCAGCCGGAATTTTGTCAGGGTGGCAGTCTTC
CDR3aa: CASRNFVRVAVF

v_gene: TRBV11-3
abundance: -
d_gene: -
j_gene: TRBJ2-1
CDR3nt: TGTGCCAGCAGCGTTAGAGGTGAGCAGTTCTTC
CDR3aa: CASSVRGEQFF

v_gene: TRBV4-3
abundance: -
d_gene: -
j_gene: TRBJ1-1
CDR3nt: TGCGCCAGCAGCCAAGAGGCCGGGGGGGACACTGAAGCTTTCTTT
CDR3aa: CASSQEAGGDTEAFF

v_gene: TRBV30
abundance: few
d_gene: TRBD2
j_gene: TRBJ2-1
CDR3nt: TGTGCCTGGAGTTGGGGAGGGTCCAATGAGCAGTTCTTC
CDR3aa: CAWSWGGSNEQFF